The clone carrying this TCR beta chain was recorded a few times. Antigen unknown. Sequenced by immunoSEQ multiplex PCR; TCRdb stores in-frame clones only, minus some. In the table there are about 180,000 clones, roughly 88% of which are singletons. This entry comes from a study of T cell responses to AZD1222 COVID-19 vaccine. Study observations and caveats: Dominant CD4 TCR responses targeted spike regions 160-218 and 743-854. Regions left unmutated in variants are reportedly the target of nearly half of spike-specific TCRs. Spike-specific TCR repertoires showed rising breadth and depth after two AZD1222 doses.

The CDR3 has 13 residues. Germline CDR1 reads LNHDA; CDR2 reads SQIVND (reference sequence). The V end lost 4 bases, the J end lost 0 bases, and 4 bases lay between the germline ends. This specimen was peripheral blood, taken 28 days after the second AZD1222 dose. The receptor comes from an adult who received the AZD1222 COVID-19 vaccine. This rearrangement joins TRBV19 to TRBJ1-3; the D is unclear. The CDR3 is CASSTLSGNTIYF. The CDR3 DNA is TGTGCCAGTAGTACCCTCTCTGGAAACACCATATATTTT. The whole variable domain, remainder taken from reference TRBV19 and TRBJ1-3, is DGGITQSPKYLFRKEGQNVTLSCEQNLNHDAMYWYRQDPGQGLRLIYYSQIVNDFQKGDIAEGYSVSREKKESFPLTVTSAQKNPTAFYLCASSTLSGNTIYFGEGSWLTVV.